The rows below give T cell receptor beta chains drawn from one sample of a study of resident and recirculating memory T cells in vitiligo. The method was immunoSEQ multiplex PCR; TCRdb's version includes in-frame clones alone and lacks a portion of them. The sample records 60,000 to 80,000 clones, approximately 90% being singletons. The sample was blood. Receptor source: a male donor with vitiligo. Both conserved end residues are part of each CDR3. A D gene is named only where the DNA matches it firmly. Only part of the rows carry a size: once, few, many, or a class if the clone is expanded.

v_gene,d_gene,abundance,j_gene,CDR3aa,CDR3nt
TRBV7-9,.,few,TRBJ1-2,CASSRREASRIHGYTF,TGTGCCAGCAGCCGAAGGGAGGCGAGTCGAATTCATGGCTACACCTTC
TRBV5-4,.,.,TRBJ1-2,CASSLGATGSYGYTF,TGTGCCAGCAGCTTGGGGGCGACGGGGAGCTATGGCTACACCTTC
TRBV2,.,.,TRBJ1-5,CASSEARGGAGQPQHF,TGTGCCAGCAGTGAAGCAAGGGGGGGCGCCGGTCAGCCCCAGCATTTT
TRBV4-1,.,.,TRBJ2-7,CASSQEERPSSYEQYF,TGCGCCAGCAGCCAAGAGGAGCGCCCAAGCTCCTACGAGCAGTACTTC
TRBV6-4,.,.,TRBJ2-7,CASRTGPEQYF,TGTGCCAGCAGAACAGGGCCAGAGCAGTACTTC
TRBV5-1,.,.,TRBJ2-2,CASSLAGTGELFF,TGCGCCAGCAGCTTGGCGGGCACCGGGGAGCTGTTTTTT
TRBV27,.,.,TRBJ2-1,CASSLAGNSYNEQFF,TGTGCCAGCAGTTTAGCGGGAAACTCCTACAATGAGCAGTTCTTC
TRBV29-1,.,.,TRBJ1-2,CSVGGGPNYGYTF,TGCAGCGTTGGCGGGGGACCTAACTATGGCTACACCTTC
TRBV19,.,.,TRBJ1-2,CASSPGGERYTF,TGTGCCAGTAGTCCTGGCGGGGAGCGCTACACCTTC
TRBV29-1,.,.,TRBJ2-2,CSVEPAGNTGELFF,TGCAGCGTTGAACCAGCGGGGAACACCGGGGAGCTGTTTTTT
TRBV30,.,.,TRBJ1-1,CAWSVMGANTEAFF,TGTGCCTGGAGTGTAATGGGGGCTAACACTGAAGCTTTCTTT
TRBV5-6,.,.,TRBJ2-2,CASSLYTGELFF,TGTGCCAGCAGCCTATACACCGGGGAGCTGTTTTTT
TRBV7-2,.,.,TRBJ1-2,CASSLGFIGQSGYTF,TGTGCCAGCAGCTTAGGATTTATTGGTCAGTCGGGCTACACCTTC
TRBV5-1,TRBD1,.,TRBJ1-1,CASSSKTGTTNTEAFF,TGCGCCAGCAGCTCTAAGACAGGGACCACGAACACTGAAGCTTTCTTT
TRBV9,.,.,TRBJ1-1,CASSGLSAGLDTEAFF,TGTGCCAGCAGCGGGCTAAGCGCAGGGTTGGACACTGAAGCTTTCTTT
TRBV6-8,TRBD1,.,TRBJ2-3,CASSSTTGGFTDTQYF,TGTGCCAGCAGTTCCACGACAGGGGGCTTCACAGATACGCAGTATTTT